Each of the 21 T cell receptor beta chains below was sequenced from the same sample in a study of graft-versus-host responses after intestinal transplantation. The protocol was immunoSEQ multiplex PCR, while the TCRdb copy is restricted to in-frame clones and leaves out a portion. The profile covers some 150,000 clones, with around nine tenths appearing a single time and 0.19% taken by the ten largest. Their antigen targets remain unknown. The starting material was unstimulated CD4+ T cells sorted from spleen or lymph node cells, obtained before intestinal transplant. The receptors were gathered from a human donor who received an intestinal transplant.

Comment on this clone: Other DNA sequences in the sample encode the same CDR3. As DNA, the CDR3 is TGTGCCAGCAGTTTACCCCGTGGACAGGGGGCGCGTGCCAATCAGCCCCAGCATTTT. Its translation: CASSLPRGQGARANQPQHF. The J gene is TRBJ1-5, the V gene TRBV28, with TRBD1 identical over 11 bases. The CDR3 length is 19 residues. CDR1 is MDHEN and CDR2 is SYDVKM in the germline V gene. Germline trimming cut 2 bases from V and 3 bases from J; bases unmatched to any gene: 12. The entire variable domain, with the rest obtained from reference TRBV28 and TRBJ1-5, is as follows: DVKVTQSSRYLVKRTGEKVFLECVQDMDHENMFWYRQDPGLGLRLIYFSYDVKMKEKGDIPEGYSVSREKKERFSLILESASTNQTSMYLCASSLPRGQGARANQPQHFGDGTRLSIL.

CDR3 bases: TGTGCCAGCAGTCCCGGGACAGGGGCGTTTGGCTACACCTTC. It encodes CASSPGTGAFGYTF. The chain has TRBV6-5 and TRBJ1-2; 10 nucleotides match TRBD1. CDR1 and CDR2 from the germline V gene are MNHEY and SVGAGI. The CDR3 extends over 14 amino acids. J gave up 7 bases and V 5 bases, and 7 bases lay outside the gene matches.

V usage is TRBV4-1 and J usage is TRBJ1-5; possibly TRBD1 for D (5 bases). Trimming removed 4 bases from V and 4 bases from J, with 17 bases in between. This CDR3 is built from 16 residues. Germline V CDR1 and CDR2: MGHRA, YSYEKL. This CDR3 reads CASSPKLDSRNQPQHF. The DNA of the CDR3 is TGCGCCAGCAGCCCTAAACTCGACAGCAGGAATCAGCCCCAGCATTTT.

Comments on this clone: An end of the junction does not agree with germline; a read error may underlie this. CDR3 sequence: CASSPGEGPSSYEQYF. Written as DNA, the CDR3 is TGTGCCAGCAGCCCTGGCGAGGGGCCAAGCTCCTACGAGCAGTACTTC. The rearrangement uses TRBV4-1 and TRBJ2-7; D may correspond to TRBD1 or TRBD2 (5 bases each). The CDR3 is 16 amino acids. Germline CDR1 and CDR2: MGHRA and YSYEKL.

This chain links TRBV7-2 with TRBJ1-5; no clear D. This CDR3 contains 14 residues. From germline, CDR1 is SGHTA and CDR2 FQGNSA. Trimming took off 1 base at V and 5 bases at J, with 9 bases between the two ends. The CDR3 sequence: CASSLERMDQPQHF. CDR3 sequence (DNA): TGTGCCAGCAGCTTAGAAAGGATGGATCAGCCCCAGCATTTT. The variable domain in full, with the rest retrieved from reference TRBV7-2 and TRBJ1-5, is GAGVSQSPSNKVTEKGKDVELRCDPISGHTALYWYRQSLGQGLEFLIYFQGNSAPDKSGLPSDRFSAERTGGSVSTLTIQRTQQEDSAVYLCASSLERMDQPQHFGDGTRLSIL.

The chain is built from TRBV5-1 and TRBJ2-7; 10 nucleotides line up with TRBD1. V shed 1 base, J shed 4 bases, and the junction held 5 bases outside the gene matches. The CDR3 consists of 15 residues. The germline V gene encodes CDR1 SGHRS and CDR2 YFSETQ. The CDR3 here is CASSLLGTGAYEQYF. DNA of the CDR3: TGCGCCAGCAGCTTGCTTGGGACAGGGGCTTACGAGCAGTACTTC.

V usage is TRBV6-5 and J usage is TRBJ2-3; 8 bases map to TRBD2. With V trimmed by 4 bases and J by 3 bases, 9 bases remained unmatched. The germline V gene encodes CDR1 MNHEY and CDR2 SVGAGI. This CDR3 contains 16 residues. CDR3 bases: TGTGCCAGCAGTTGGGCTAGCGGGCCCGGGACAGATACGCAGTATTTT. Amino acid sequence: CASSWASGPGTDTQYF.

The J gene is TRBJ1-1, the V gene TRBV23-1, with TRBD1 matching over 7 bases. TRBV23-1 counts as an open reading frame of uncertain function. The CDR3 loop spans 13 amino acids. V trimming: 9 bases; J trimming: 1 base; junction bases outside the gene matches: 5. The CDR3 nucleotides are TGCGCCAGAAGTGACAGGGAGAACACTGAAGCTTTCTTT. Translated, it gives CARSDRENTEAFF.

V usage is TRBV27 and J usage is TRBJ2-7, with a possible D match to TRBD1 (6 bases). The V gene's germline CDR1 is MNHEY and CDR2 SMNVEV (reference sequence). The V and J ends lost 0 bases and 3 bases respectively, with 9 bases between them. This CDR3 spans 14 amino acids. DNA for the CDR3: TGTGCCAGCAGTTTATCAGGGGGAGTCTACGAGCAGTACTTC. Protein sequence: CASSLSGGVYEQYF.

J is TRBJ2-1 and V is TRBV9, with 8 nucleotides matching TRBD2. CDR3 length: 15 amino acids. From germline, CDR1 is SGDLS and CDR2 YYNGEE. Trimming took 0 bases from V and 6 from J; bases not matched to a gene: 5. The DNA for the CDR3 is TGTGCCAGCAGCGTAGACGGGAGGGGACCCAATGAGCAGTTCTTC. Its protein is CASSVDGRGPNEQFF.

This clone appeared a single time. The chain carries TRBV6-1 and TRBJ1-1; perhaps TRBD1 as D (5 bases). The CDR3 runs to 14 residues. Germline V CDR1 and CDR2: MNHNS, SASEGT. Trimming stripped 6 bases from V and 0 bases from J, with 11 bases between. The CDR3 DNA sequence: TGTGCCAGCAGAGCAGGGTACGTGAACACTGAAGCTTTCTTT. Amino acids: CASRAGYVNTEAFF.

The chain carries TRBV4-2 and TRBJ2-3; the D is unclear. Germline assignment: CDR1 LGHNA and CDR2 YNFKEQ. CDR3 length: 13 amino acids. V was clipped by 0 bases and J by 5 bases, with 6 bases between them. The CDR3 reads CASSQDAGDTQYF. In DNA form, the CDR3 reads TGTGCCAGCAGCCAAGACGCAGGAGATACGCAGTATTTT.

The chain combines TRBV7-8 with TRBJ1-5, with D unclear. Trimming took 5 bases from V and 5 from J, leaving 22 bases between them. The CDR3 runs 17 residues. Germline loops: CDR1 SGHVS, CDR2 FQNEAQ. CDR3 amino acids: CASSPLEATRPYQPQHF. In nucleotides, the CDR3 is TGTGCCAGCAGCCCCCTAGAGGCAACAAGACCTTATCAGCCCCAGCATTTT.

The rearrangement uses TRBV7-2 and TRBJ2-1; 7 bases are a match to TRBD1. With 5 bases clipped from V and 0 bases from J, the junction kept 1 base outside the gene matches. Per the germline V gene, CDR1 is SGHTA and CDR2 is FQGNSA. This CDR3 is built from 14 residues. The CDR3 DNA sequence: TGTGCCAGCAGCCGGGACAGCTCCTACAATGAGCAGTTCTTC. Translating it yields CASSRDSSYNEQFF.

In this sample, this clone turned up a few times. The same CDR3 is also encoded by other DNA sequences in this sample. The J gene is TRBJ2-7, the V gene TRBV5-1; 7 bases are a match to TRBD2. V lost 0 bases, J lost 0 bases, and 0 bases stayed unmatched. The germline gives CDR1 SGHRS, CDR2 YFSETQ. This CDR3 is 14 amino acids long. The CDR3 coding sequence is TGCGCCAGCAGCTTGGGCGGGAGCTCCTACGAGCAGTACTTC. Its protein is CASSLGGSSYEQYF.

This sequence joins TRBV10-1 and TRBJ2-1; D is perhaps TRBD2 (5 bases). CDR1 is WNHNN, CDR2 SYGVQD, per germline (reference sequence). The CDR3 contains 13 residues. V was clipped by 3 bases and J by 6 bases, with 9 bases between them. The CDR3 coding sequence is TGCGCCAGCAGTGATAGAGAGGGCAATGAGCAGTTCTTC. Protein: CASSDREGNEQFF.

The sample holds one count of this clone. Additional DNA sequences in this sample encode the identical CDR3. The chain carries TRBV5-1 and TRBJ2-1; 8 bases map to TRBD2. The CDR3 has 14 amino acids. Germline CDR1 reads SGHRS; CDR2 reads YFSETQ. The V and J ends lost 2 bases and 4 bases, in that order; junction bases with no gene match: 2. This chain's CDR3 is CASSLLAAYNEQFF. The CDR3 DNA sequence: TGCGCCAGCAGCTTACTAGCGGCTTACAATGAGCAGTTCTTC.

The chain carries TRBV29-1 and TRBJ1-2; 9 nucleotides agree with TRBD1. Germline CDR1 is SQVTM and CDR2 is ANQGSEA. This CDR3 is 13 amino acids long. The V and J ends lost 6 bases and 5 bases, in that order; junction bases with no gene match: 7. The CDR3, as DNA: TGCAGCGTGATGGGGACAGGGACATATGGCTACACCTTC. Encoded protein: CSVMGTGTYGYTF.

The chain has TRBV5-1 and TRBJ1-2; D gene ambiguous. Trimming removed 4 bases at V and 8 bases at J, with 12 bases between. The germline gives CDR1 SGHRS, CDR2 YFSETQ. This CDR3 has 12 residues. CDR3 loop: CASSAELGGYTF. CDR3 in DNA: TGCGCCAGCAGCGCGGAACTCGGCGGCTACACCTTC.

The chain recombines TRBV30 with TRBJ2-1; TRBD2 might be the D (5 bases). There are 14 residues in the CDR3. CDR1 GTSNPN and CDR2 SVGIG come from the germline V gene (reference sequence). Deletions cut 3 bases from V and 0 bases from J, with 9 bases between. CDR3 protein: CAWRLALSYNEQFF. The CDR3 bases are TGTGCCTGGAGGCTAGCTCTCTCCTACAATGAGCAGTTCTTC.

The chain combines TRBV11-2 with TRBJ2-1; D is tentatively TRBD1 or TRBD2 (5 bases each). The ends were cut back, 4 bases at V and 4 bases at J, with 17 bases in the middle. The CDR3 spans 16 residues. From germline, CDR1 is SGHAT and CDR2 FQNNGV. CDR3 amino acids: CASSSPRGPRYNEQFF. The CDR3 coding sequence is TGTGCCAGCAGCTCCCCTCGGGGCCCTCGTTACAATGAGCAGTTCTTC.